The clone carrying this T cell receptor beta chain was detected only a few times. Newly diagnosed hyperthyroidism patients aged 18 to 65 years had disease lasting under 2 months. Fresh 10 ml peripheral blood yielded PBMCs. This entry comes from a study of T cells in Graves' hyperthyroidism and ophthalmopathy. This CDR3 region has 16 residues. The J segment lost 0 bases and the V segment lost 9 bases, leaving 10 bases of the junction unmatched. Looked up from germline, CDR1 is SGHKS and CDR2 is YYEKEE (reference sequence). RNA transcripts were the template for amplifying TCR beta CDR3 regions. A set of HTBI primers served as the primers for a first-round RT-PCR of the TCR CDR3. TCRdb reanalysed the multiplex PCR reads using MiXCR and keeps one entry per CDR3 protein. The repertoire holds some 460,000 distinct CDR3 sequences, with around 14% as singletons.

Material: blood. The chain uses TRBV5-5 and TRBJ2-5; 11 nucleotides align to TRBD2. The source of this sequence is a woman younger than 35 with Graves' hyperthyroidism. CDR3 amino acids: CATGTRLAGYQETQYF. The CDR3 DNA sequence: TGTGCCACCGGAACTAGACTAGCGGGGTACCAAGAGACCCAGTACTTC. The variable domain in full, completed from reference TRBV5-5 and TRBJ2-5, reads DAGVTQSPTHLIKTRGQQVTLRCSPISGHKSVSWYQQVLGQGPQFIFQYYEKEERGRGNFPDRFSARQFPNYSSELNVNALLLGDSALYLCATGTRLAGYQETQYFGPGTRLLVL.